The sequence of this TCR beta chain was determined in a study of brain metastases from non-small cell lung cancer. Notes on the study in general: Compared with primary tumors, brain metastases showed less T-cell infiltration. T-cell clones appeared expanded in about two thirds of brain metastases relative to matched primary tumors.

The data were produced by immunoSEQ multiplex PCR, yet TCRdb's version contains in-frame clones alone and is incomplete. Among 2,000 or so clones, over 80% were seen once, and the ten largest hold 4% to 5%. This CDR3 region has 13 residues. The ends were cut back, 2 bases at V and 4 bases at J, with 11 bases in the middle. Germline CDR1 GTSNPN, CDR2 SVGIG (reference sequence). A word on this clone: Its antigen is not known.

The J gene is TRBJ1-2, the V gene TRBV30; D is unresolved. The specimen sequenced was primary lung tumor tissue. This TCR derives from a donor aged 40 or over with non-small cell lung cancer. The CDR3 region is CAWSITDFYGYTF. CDR3 nucleotides: TGTGCCTGGAGTATTACAGATTTCTATGGCTACACCTTC.